Reported below is one T cell receptor (beta chain). It has no known antigen specificity. The input lacks base qualities; no much larger clone sits a single base away. This sample is part of a study of graft-versus-host responses after intestinal transplantation (dated by TCRdb to 2020 to 2022). Study-wide context: Multivisceral, liver-intestinal, or isolated intestinal transplants were received by the recipients. Rather than being sequenced by the commercial service, samples from a few later patients were sequenced in-house on an Illumina MiSeq and processed with MiXCR. Every recipient was given anti-thymocyte globulin induction, then maintenance tacrolimus and steroids for roughly three years. A peak of at least 4% donor T cells among recipient peripheral blood mononuclear cells was the definition used for donor T cell macrochimerism. To identify alloreactive clones, pre-transplant mixed lymphocyte reaction products were sequenced and then compared with unstimulated pre-transplant donor and recipient T cells. Bulk TCR-beta CDR3 sequencing was used to track graft-versus-host and host-versus-graft alloreactive T cell clones in the graft, circulation and bone marrow after intestinal transplantation. The cohort enrolled approximately 24 intestinal transplant recipients, one of whom was a retransplant, and a few patients without pretransplant specimens were excluded. The research as a whole found: Early after transplant, peak levels of circulating GvH clones were associated with declines in HvG clones. Conclusions were limited by the relatively low number and heterogeneity of intestinal transplant patients. GvH clones were found in recipient bone marrow, and some of the GvH clones appeared earlier in ileal mucosa or blood, which is consistent with an intestinal mucosal origin. Patients with donor T cell macrochimerism had high GvH to HvG T cell clonal ratios in their allografts.

In the first month after transplant, blood samples were collected up to 4 times, and after that at least monthly when available. The protocol used for the library was the immunoSEQ multiplex PCR assay. Adaptive Biotechnologies carried out high-throughput TCR-beta CDR3 sequencing of genomic DNA for most patients. Concerning the study's data processing: Adaptive's ImmunoSEQ software was the source of the TCR sequencing data for 18 patients, while three other patients were processed with MiXCR and VDJtools. CDR3 nucleotide sequences shared by donor and recipient were removed because the origin of these sequences could not be assigned. Alloreactive clones required at least 2-fold expansion over unstimulated cells and minimum CFSE-low frequency of 0.002% (template counts) or 0.001% (read counts). Mappable clones were those detected in sequenced pre-transplant spleen, lymph node, or MLR CFSE-low populations of the donor or recipient. The cumulative frequency of alloreactive clones was calculated as a percentage of all sequences, weighted by copy number. The table comes from immuneACCESS by way of TCRdb, which keeps in-frame sequences with V and J called. Part of the clones is missing from these tables; in studies checked, under half for an unresolved V gene and the rest for unknown reasons. The V and J calls and clone size were taken over from that table, and D and trimming were inferred from the DNA. The sample contains some 40,000 clones, more than 80% of them found a single time. 2% to 3% of the sample is held by the ten biggest clonotypes.

From a lookup of the germline V gene (reference sequence), CDR1 and CDR2 are MNHNY and SVGAGI. From its cysteine to its phenylalanine, the CDR3 spans 14 amino acids. The CDR3 DNA has 42 bases and is translated from base 1. V is cut by 7 bases and J by 4 bases, and the space between the germline ends is 16 bases. Recombination linked TRBV6-6 to TRBJ1-2; TRBD1 might be the D gene, on 6 matching bases. The TCR comes from a human patient who received an intestinal transplant, so some T cells may come from the graft donor. The starting material was PBMCs, obtained about 310 days after intestinal transplant. The CDR3 reads CASTHRGGSYGYTF. The DNA is TGTGCCAGCACTCACCGGGGGGGCAGCTATGGCTACACCTTC.